This TCR beta chain derives from a study of CD8+ T cells in alopecia areata (dated 2018 in TCRdb). With regard to the full study: Treated patients were enrolled in an open-label pilot trial of oral tofacitinib, 5 to 10 mg twice daily, for moderate-to-severe alopecia areata. Disease severity in treated patients was measured with the SALT score, which quantifies the percentage of affected scalp surface area. Scalp tissue and sorted CD4+ and CD8+ peripheral blood T cells from patchy and totalis/universalis alopecia areata patients and from healthy controls were covered by human TCRbeta sequencing. TCRbeta CDR3 regions were amplified by immunoSEQ multiplex PCR using 35 Vbeta forward and 13 Jbeta reverse primers. Patients received tofacitinib for 6 to 18 months and were then followed off drug for 6 months to check for delayed response and recurrence. Biopsies were taken from tofacitinib-treated patients at baseline and at 4 and 24 weeks of treatment, and a later scalp biopsy was taken in several of the tofacitinib-treated patients. Clonality in the scalp was compared among normal scalp (n=4), patchy alopecia areata scalp (n=8), and alopecia totalis/universalis scalp (n=8). RNA was extracted with the PAXgene miRNA kit for fixed scalp, the miRNeasy kit for PBMCs, and the RNeasy kit for mouse skin. High-throughput TCRbeta sequencing was used to examine T cell clonal expansion in alopecia areata in both the C3H/HeJ mouse model and human patients.

Libraries came from the immunoSEQ multiplex PCR assay. For TCR sequencing, RNA was extracted from every sample and reverse transcribed into cDNA to serve as template. First-strand cDNA was synthesized with SuperScript III using a 2:1 mix of oligo-dT and random hexamers. Amplification bias was assessed with a synthetic immune receptor repertoire, and residual bias was removed computationally. Per the authors' processing: After raw reads were preprocessed to remove errors, the CDR3 was defined following IMGT conventions as running from the conserved cysteine to phenylalanine. Clonality was computed by normalizing Shannon entropy by log2 of the number of productive unique TCRs and subtracting the result from 1. Whether scalp clones were CD4 or CD8 was inferred by matching scalp TCRbeta sequences against CD4 and CD8 repertoires sorted from blood. TCRdb obtained this table from immuneACCESS and retained in-frame rearrangements with V and J assigned. These tables miss some clones; where compared with another copy, unresolved V genes account for less than half of the shortfall, and the remainder is unexplained. Clone size and V and J calls were adopted from that table, with D and trimming inferred from the DNA. The sample table records 15,000 to 20,000 clones; over 50% of these occur just once. The ten largest make up 7% to 10% of the sample.

General findings and caveats noted by the study authors: Compared with normal scalp, lesional scalp had higher clonality and more expanded CD8+ clones, particularly in alopecia totalis/universalis, a pattern that suggests antigenic drive. Tofacitinib significantly decreased scalp clonality and the number of expanded CD8+ clones among the top 100 scalp clones. Many expanded lesional clones persisted in scalp and blood during tofacitinib treatment, which may partly explain relapse after stopping treatment. TCR sequences shared between patients were less clear than in mice, possibly partly because of HLA diversity in the patient population. The treated cohort was small, with a single nonresponder, so links between baseline CD8+ expansion and response need larger studies. Resident alphabeta T cells in normal human skin are also sequenced, complicating scalp TCR repertoire analysis, unlike mouse skin dominated by gammadelta T cells.

V lost 3 bases and J lost 1 base, and the count of bases not matched to a germline gene is 7. CDR1 and CDR2 (LGHNA, YSLEER) derive from the germline V gene. Spanning cysteine to phenylalanine, the CDR3 consists of 16 amino acids. Kept here is only the CDR3 DNA, which spans 48 bases and is read in frame from base 1. Per the publication, the time point label means: around 29 days on oral tofacitinib. The treatment or condition label on this specimen signifies: oral pan-JAK inhibitor, 5-10 mg twice daily. Lesional scalp punch biopsies and peripheral blood were collected from alopecia areata patients. Human scalp biopsies were fixed immediately in PAXgene tissue containers. Remarks on this clone: No cognate antigen has been identified for it. The record has no base qualities; no much larger clone is one base away.

The origin of this receptor is a human donor with alopecia areata. The chain joins TRBV4-3 to TRBJ2-3; the junction holds 7 bases that match TRBD1. The sequencing used skin, collected at week 4, from a patient treated with tofacitinib. The DNA is as follows: TGCGCCAGCAGCCAGTCCGGACAGGTGGGCACAGATACGCAGTATTTT. Its coded protein is CASSQSGQVGTDTQYF.